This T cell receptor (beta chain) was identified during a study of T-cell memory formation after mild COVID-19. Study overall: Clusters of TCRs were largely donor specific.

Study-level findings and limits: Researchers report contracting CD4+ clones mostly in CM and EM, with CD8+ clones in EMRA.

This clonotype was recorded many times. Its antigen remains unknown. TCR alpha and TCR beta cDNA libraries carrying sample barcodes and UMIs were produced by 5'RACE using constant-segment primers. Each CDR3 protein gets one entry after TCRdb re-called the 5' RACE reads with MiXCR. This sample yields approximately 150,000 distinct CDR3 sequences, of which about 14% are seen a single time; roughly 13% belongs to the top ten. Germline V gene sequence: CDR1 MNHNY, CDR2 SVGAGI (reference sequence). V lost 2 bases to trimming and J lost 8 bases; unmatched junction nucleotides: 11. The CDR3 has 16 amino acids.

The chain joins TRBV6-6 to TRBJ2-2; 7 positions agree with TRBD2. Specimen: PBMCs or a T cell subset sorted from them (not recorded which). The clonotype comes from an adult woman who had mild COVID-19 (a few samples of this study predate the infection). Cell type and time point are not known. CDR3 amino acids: CASSYREASGDGELFF. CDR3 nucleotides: TGTGCCAGCAGTTACAGAGAGGCTAGCGGAGATGGGGAGCTGTTTTTT.